The rows below give T cell receptor beta chains drawn from one sample of a study of shared clonotypes between healthy human individuals. Profiled with immunoSEQ multiplex PCR; TCRdb holds only in-frame clones, not every one. The sample has some 2,000,000 clones, 95% seen once; the top ten hold more than 0.1%. Sequenced material: naive CD4+ T cells sorted from blood. These receptors came from a man aged 18 to 30 in good health. CDR3s include the opening cysteine and the closing phenylalanine or tryptophan. D genes are given only for firm matches. Rows give clone size only sometimes, using once, few, many, or a class for an expanded clone.

clone_size: -; j_call: TRBJ1-4; v_call: TRBV30; d_call: -; cdr3_nt: TGTGCCTGGAGTCCAGTTGCTGGGGAAAAACTGTTTTTT; cdr3_aa: CAWSPVAGEKLFF
clone_size: -; j_call: TRBJ1-5; v_call: TRBV6-4; d_call: -; cdr3_nt: TGTGCCAGCAGTGATGTCCGCGTTGAGCATCAGCCCCAGCATTTT; cdr3_aa: CASSDVRVEHQPQHF
clone_size: -; j_call: TRBJ2-7; v_call: TRBV4-2; d_call: TRBD2; cdr3_nt: TGTGCCAGCAGCCAAGAGTTGACTAGCGGGTCGTCCTACGAGCAGTACTTC; cdr3_aa: CASSQELTSGSSYEQYF
clone_size: -; j_call: TRBJ1-4; v_call: TRBV6-5; d_call: -; cdr3_nt: TGTGCCAGCAAAATAACAGGGTCCCTTAATGAAAAACTGTTTTTT; cdr3_aa: CASKITGSLNEKLFF
clone_size: -; j_call: TRBJ2-5; v_call: TRBV5-1; d_call: -; cdr3_nt: TGCGCCAGCAGCTACCCCCAGGGGGAGGGAGAGACCCAGTACTTC; cdr3_aa: CASSYPQGEGETQYF
clone_size: once; j_call: TRBJ1-4; v_call: TRBV30; d_call: -; cdr3_nt: TGTGCCTGGAGTGCTCGTCGGGCTAATGAAAAACTGTTTTTT; cdr3_aa: CAWSARRANEKLFF
clone_size: -; j_call: TRBJ1-6; v_call: TRBV10-3; d_call: TRBD1; cdr3_nt: TGTGCCATCAGTGACCCCGTCTCAGGGGGCGCTAGTTCACCCCTCCACTTT; cdr3_aa: CAISDPVSGGASSPLHF
clone_size: -; j_call: TRBJ1-1; v_call: TRBV20-1; d_call: -; cdr3_nt: TGCAGTGCTAGAGATGTGGCGGGGGCTTTCTTT; cdr3_aa: CSARDVAGAFF
clone_size: -; j_call: TRBJ2-7; v_call: TRBV28; d_call: TRBD1; cdr3_nt: TGTGCCAGCAGTTTAAGTACAGGGGTGTCCTACGAGCAGTACTTC; cdr3_aa: CASSLSTGVSYEQYF
clone_size: -; j_call: TRBJ2-6; v_call: TRBV5-1; d_call: -; cdr3_nt: TGCGCCAGCAGCCCCTTAAGGGGGGGCAGCTCTGGGGCCAACGTCCTGACTTTC; cdr3_aa: CASSPLRGGSSGANVLTF
clone_size: -; j_call: TRBJ2-3; v_call: TRBV10-2; d_call: -; cdr3_nt: TGCGCCAGCCAGAATTCCGGCACAGATACGCAGTATTTT; cdr3_aa: CASQNSGTDTQYF
clone_size: -; j_call: TRBJ1-1; v_call: TRBV6-6; d_call: TRBD1; cdr3_nt: TGTGCCAGCAGTTCTGCAGGGGGATCTGAAGCTTTCTTT; cdr3_aa: CASSSAGGSEAFF
clone_size: -; j_call: TRBJ2-1; v_call: TRBV18; d_call: -; cdr3_nt: TGTGCCAGCTCACCACCGGTAGACTACAATGAGCAGTTCTTC; cdr3_aa: CASSPPVDYNEQFF
clone_size: few; j_call: TRBJ1-6; v_call: TRBV27; d_call: -; cdr3_nt: TGTGCCAGCAGTTGGACCAATTCACCCCTCCACTTT; cdr3_aa: CASSWTNSPLHF
clone_size: -; j_call: TRBJ2-5; v_call: TRBV7-2; d_call: -; cdr3_nt: TGTGCCAGCAGCTTGGGAGGAGCGGGGACACAAGAGACCCAGTACTTC; cdr3_aa: CASSLGGAGTQETQYF
clone_size: -; j_call: TRBJ2-3; v_call: TRBV4-3; d_call: TRBD2; cdr3_nt: TGCGCCAGCAGCCAAGAAAGGCTAGCGGGAGCCCCAGATACGCAGTATTTT; cdr3_aa: CASSQERLAGAPDTQYF
clone_size: -; j_call: TRBJ1-6; v_call: TRBV7-9; d_call: -; cdr3_nt: TGTGCCAGCAGCTTAAGGACGACCGTGGGGAATTCACCCCTCCACTTT; cdr3_aa: CASSLRTTVGNSPLHF
clone_size: -; j_call: TRBJ2-6; v_call: TRBV6-1; d_call: -; cdr3_nt: TGTGCCAGCCGGTTACCTGGGGCCAACGTCCTGACTTTC; cdr3_aa: CASRLPGANVLTF
clone_size: -; j_call: TRBJ1-5; v_call: TRBV10-3; d_call: TRBD1; cdr3_nt: TGTGCCATCAGTGAGTCGTGGGGACAGGGGAGCAATCAGCCCCAGCATTTT; cdr3_aa: CAISESWGQGSNQPQHF
clone_size: -; j_call: TRBJ2-3; v_call: TRBV5-1; d_call: -; cdr3_nt: TGCGCCAGCAGCTTGTCCCTTACAGATACGCAGTATTTT; cdr3_aa: CASSLSLTDTQYF
clone_size: -; j_call: TRBJ2-5; v_call: TRBV7-8; d_call: TRBD1; cdr3_nt: TGTGCCAGTAACCGACAGGGTTACGAGACCCAGTACTTC; cdr3_aa: CASNRQGYETQYF
clone_size: once; j_call: TRBJ1-1; v_call: TRBV5-6; d_call: TRBD1; cdr3_nt: TGTGCCAGCAGCAAACAGGACAGGAAGAACACTGAAGCTTTCTTT; cdr3_aa: CASSKQDRKNTEAFF
clone_size: -; j_call: TRBJ2-3; v_call: TRBV7-9; d_call: -; cdr3_nt: TGTGCCAGCAGCTCGGCGGCAGGGAATACAGATACGCAGTATTTT; cdr3_aa: CASSSAAGNTDTQYF
clone_size: -; j_call: TRBJ2-2; v_call: TRBV6-5; d_call: -; cdr3_nt: TGTGCCAGCACACTACAGGGATTCCCCGGGGAGCTGTTTTTT; cdr3_aa: CASTLQGFPGELFF
clone_size: once; j_call: TRBJ1-3; v_call: TRBV5-6; d_call: -; cdr3_nt: TGTGCCAGCAGCTTCGGGCCCTCTGGAAACACCATATATTTT; cdr3_aa: CASSFGPSGNTIYF